This T cell receptor (beta chain) was obtained from a study of blood T cells in healthy people across ages. Study-level points and caveats: Both naive CD4+ cell counts and diversity were greater in long-lived donors than in aged donors. Estimated diversity across one million T cells was deemed an underestimate. Older individuals had lower TCR beta diversity per million T cells (the decline was roughly linear).

CDR1 and CDR2 (germline): MDHEN, SYDVKM. The CDR3 is 17 residues long. Unmatched junction bases numbered 6, after V lost 1 base and J lost 3 bases. Primed by a sample-barcoded 5' primer and a J-beta primer mix, a second PCR proceeded for 7 to 11 cycles. In TCRdb, the 5' RACE reads were re-called with MiXCR into one record per CDR3 protein. The sample shows around 2 million distinct CDR3 sequences, about two fifths of them seen only once. This clonotype was detected a few times. Its antigen remains unidentified. The source material was blood. The genes are TRBV28 and TRBJ2-7; 13 bases fit TRBD2. The clonotype originates from a human donor in good health. CDR3 sequence reads: CASSLSGTSGARYEQYF. The CDR3 DNA reads TGTGCCAGCAGTTTATCTGGGACTAGCGGGGCCCGCTACGAGCAGTACTTC.